A single sample is the source of the 14 T cell receptor beta chains below, sequenced in a study of blood T cell repertoires in COVID-19. Clones were sequenced by immunoSEQ multiplex PCR, and TCRdb holds only the in-frame ones, with some missing. The sample shows more than 300,000 clones, more than 70% of them seen only once. The sequenced material came from peripheral blood. The receptors were sampled from a woman aged 25 to 39 with COVID-19, enrolled during active disease.

The gene calls are TRBV7-6 and TRBJ2-7; D is perhaps TRBD2 (6 bases). Trimming removed 5 bases at V and 0 bases at J, with 14 bases between. Germline V gene lookup returns CDR1 SGHVS and CDR2 FNYEAQ. The CDR3 is 15 amino acids. Here the CDR3 DNA reads TGTGCCAGCAGCCCCCCCCGGGGGAGCTCCTACGAGCAGTACTTC. The encoded protein is CASSPPRGSSYEQYF.

This chain links TRBV28 with TRBJ1-2; 8 bases are a match to TRBD1. The CDR3 is 13 amino acids. CDR1 and CDR2 from the germline V gene are MDHEN and SYDVKM. Trimming removed 6 bases from V and 8 bases from J; junction bases left unmatched: 8. In nucleotides, the CDR3 is TGTGCCAGCAGCAGGGGGCCACTAGACGGCTACACCTTC. This gives the protein CASSRGPLDGYTF.

A remark on this clone: Other nucleotide sequences in the sample specify the same CDR3. The V and J genes are TRBV5-4 and TRBJ2-7; 9 nucleotides match TRBD1. The CDR3 is 13 amino acids. V was pared by 4 bases and J by 7 bases, with 6 bases of the junction left unmatched. Germline V lookup: CDR1 SGHNT, CDR2 YYREEE (reference sequence). This CDR3 reads CASSRDRGREQYF. Here the CDR3 DNA reads TGTGCCAGCAGCCGCGACAGGGGGAGGGAGCAGTACTTC.

The chain links TRBV11-2 to TRBJ1-1; D perhaps matches TRBD1 (6 bases). The CDR3 has 15 amino acids. Trimming stripped 1 base from V and 5 bases from J, with 14 bases between. Per germline, CDR1 SGHAT and CDR2 FQNNGV. CDR3 loop: CASSLVTTGRTEAFF. DNA for the CDR3: TGTGCCAGCAGCTTAGTGACGACAGGCAGGACTGAAGCTTTCTTT.

V usage is TRBV24-1 and J usage is TRBJ2-5, with TRBD1 matching 9 bases. Germline values: CDR1 KGHDR, CDR2 SFDVKD. The CDR3 runs 15 residues. Trimming removed 4 bases from V and 5 bases from J; junction bases left unmatched: 7. DNA of the CDR3: TGTGCCACCAGTGACCGACAGGGGGGTGGGGAGACCCAGTACTTC. It is translated as CATSDRQGGGETQYF.

V usage is TRBV30 and J usage is TRBJ2-7; the D is unclear. Trimming shortened V by 5 bases and J by 4 bases, and 12 bases separated the two germline ends. CDR1 is GTSNPN and CDR2 is SVGIG in the germline V gene (reference sequence). This CDR3 has 12 residues. This CDR3 reads CAWGLDSYEQYF. The CDR3 DNA is TGTGCCTGGGGGTTAGACTCATACGAGCAGTACTTC.

The chain has TRBV30 and TRBJ2-7; 11 nucleotides agree with TRBD2. The length of the CDR3 is 13 residues. The V segment lost 6 bases and the J segment 4 bases; nucleotides outside the gene matches: 5. Looked up from germline, CDR1 is GTSNPN and CDR2 is SVGIG (reference sequence). CDR3 protein: CACPGTSGYEQYF. For the CDR3, the DNA is TGTGCCTGTCCGGGGACTAGCGGATACGAGCAGTACTTC.

This chain connects TRBV3-1 (or the pseudogene TRBV3-2) to TRBJ1-2; D remains ambiguous. The germline CDR1 and CDR2 sequences are LGHDT and YNNKEL (reference sequence). Trimming removed 3 bases at V and 0 bases at J, with 14 bases between. This CDR3 has 16 residues. This CDR3 reads CASSHHDTLANYGYTF. CDR3 nucleotides: TGTGCCAGCAGCCACCATGACACATTGGCTAACTATGGCTACACCTTC.

This sequence joins TRBV27 and TRBJ1-1; possibly TRBD1 for D (5 bases). This CDR3 has 16 amino acids. V gave up 7 bases and J gave up 4 bases, with 22 bases separating them. Looked up from germline, CDR1 is MNHEY and CDR2 is SMNVEV (reference sequence). The CDR3 DNA follows: TGTGCCAGCACGTCCTCCTGGGGGAGGGGTGGCACTGAAGCTTTCTTT. It is translated as CASTSSWGRGGTEAFF.

The gene calls are TRBV30 and TRBJ2-2; TRBD2 matches at 7 bases. Germline-derived CDR1 and CDR2 are GTSNPN and SVGIG (reference sequence). The CDR3 has 15 amino acids. V lost 0 bases, J lost 6 bases, and 7 bases stayed unmatched. Here the CDR3 reads CAWSVIWGGSGELFF. CDR3 coding DNA: TGTGCCTGGAGTGTAATATGGGGGGGGTCCGGGGAGCTGTTTTTT.

CDR3 DNA sequence: TGCAGCGTGGGGGACAGGGGGCATCAGCCCCAGCATTTT. Protein product: CSVGDRGHQPQHF. This chain links TRBV29-1 with TRBJ1-5; 12 nucleotides match TRBD1. This CDR3 has 13 residues. After removal of 6 bases from V and 5 bases from J, the junction contained 2 bases not matched to a gene. In germline, CDR1 is SQVTM, CDR2 ANQGSEA.

The rearrangement links TRBV9 to TRBJ2-7; TRBD1 matches at 7 bases. V shed 4 bases, J shed 0 bases, and the junction held 7 bases outside the gene matches. CDR3 length equals 15 residues. The germline V gene has CDR1 SGDLS and CDR2 YYNGEE. CDR3 nucleotide sequence: TGTGCCAGCAGCACCGGGACAGTCTCCTCCTACGAGCAGTACTTC. Encoded protein: CASSTGTVSSYEQYF. Full variable domain (outside the CDR3, taken from reference TRBV9 and TRBJ2-7): DSGVTQTPKHLITATGQRVTLRCSPRSGDLSVYWYQQSLDQGLQFLIQYYNGEERAKGNILERFSAQQFPDLHSELNLSSLELGDSALYFCASSTGTVSSYEQYFGPGTRLTVT.

The V gene is TRBV5-6, the J gene TRBJ2-7; 8 bases are shared with TRBD1. Germline V lookup: CDR1 SGHDT, CDR2 YYEEEE. V shed 5 bases, J shed 3 bases, and the junction held 7 bases outside the gene matches. This CDR3 contains 14 residues. CDR3 residues: CASSFGTGNYEQYF. Written as DNA, the CDR3 is TGTGCCAGCAGTTTCGGGACAGGTAACTACGAGCAGTACTTC.

The genes are TRBV6-6 and TRBJ2-4; TRBD1 aligns across 7 bases. With 0 bases clipped from V and 0 bases from J, the junction kept 2 bases outside the gene matches. CDR3 length: 16 amino acids. The germline V gene encodes CDR1 MNHNY and CDR2 SVGAGI (reference sequence). DNA for the CDR3: TGTGCCAGCAGTTACTCCGGACAGGTAGCCAAAAACATTCAGTACTTC. Translation: CASSYSGQVAKNIQYF.